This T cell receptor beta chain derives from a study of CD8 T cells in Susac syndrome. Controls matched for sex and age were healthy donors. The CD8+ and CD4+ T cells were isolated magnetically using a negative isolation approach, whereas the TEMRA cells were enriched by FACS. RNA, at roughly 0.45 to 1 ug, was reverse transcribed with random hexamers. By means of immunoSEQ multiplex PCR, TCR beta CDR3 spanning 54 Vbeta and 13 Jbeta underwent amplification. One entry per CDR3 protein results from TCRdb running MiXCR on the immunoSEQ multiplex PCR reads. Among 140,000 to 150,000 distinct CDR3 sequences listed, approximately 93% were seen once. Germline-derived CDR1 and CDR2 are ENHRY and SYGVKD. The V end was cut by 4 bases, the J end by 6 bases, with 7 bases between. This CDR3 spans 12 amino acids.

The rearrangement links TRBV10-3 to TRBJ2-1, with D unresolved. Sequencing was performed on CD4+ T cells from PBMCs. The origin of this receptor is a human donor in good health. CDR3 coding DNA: TGTGCCATCAGTGTCCCTGGCAATGAGCAGTTCTTC. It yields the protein CAISVPGNEQFF.